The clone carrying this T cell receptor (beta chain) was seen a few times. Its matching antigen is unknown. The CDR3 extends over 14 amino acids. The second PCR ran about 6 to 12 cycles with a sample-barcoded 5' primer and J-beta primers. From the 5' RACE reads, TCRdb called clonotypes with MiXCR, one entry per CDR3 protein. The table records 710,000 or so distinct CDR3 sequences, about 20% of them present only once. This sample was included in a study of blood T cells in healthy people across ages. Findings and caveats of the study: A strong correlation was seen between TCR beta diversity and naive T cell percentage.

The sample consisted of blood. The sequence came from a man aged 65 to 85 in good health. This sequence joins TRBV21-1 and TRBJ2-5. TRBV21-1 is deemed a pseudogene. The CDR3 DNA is TGTGCCAGCAGCAAAGGCAGAGTCCAAGAGACCCAGTACTTC. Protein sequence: CASSKGRVQETQYF.